One T cell receptor beta chain is described in this entry. TCR beta cDNA was reverse-transcribed from around 0.55 ug of total RNA. The reaction used a constant-region primer and ProtoScript II reverse transcriptase. Three nested multiplex PCR rounds of slightly modified ARM-PCR generated TCR beta libraries. It was with TRBV1-TRBV30 forward primers and a C-beta reverse primer that the first two PCR rounds were run, at roughly 9 cycles each. One entry per CDR3 protein results from TCRdb running MiXCR on the multiplex PCR reads. Of fewer than 350,000 distinct CDR3 sequences in the sample, approximately 60% were seen once. The CDR3 is made up of 14 amino acids. V lost 4 bases to trimming and J lost 1 base, with 11 bases between them. CDR1 and CDR2 from the germline V gene are SGHRS and YFSETQ. These data are taken from a study of tumor-infiltrating lymphocytes in primary liver carcinoma. Study background: Sample yields, roughly 3.5 to 7.13 million productive TCRbeta reads, were similar across the tissue types.

The blood RNA (from unsorted whole blood) was obtained, and germline DNA was also extracted. Specimen: peripheral blood. This receptor was taken from a man aged 40-49 years with primary liver carcinoma and hepatitis B virus infection. The rearrangement links TRBV5-1 to TRBJ1-1, with D possibly TRBD1 on 6 matching bases. CDR3 nucleotides: TGCGCCAGCAGCGGGACGACAGGGAACACTGAAGCTTTCTTT. It specifies CASSGTTGNTEAFF.